This T cell receptor beta chain was observed in a study of sequential checkpoint blockade in melanoma. The treatment denotes: randomized to nivolumab then ipilimumab (arm A) or the reverse (arm B). DNA-damaging chemotherapy had not been given to any patient beforehand. Assay used: immunoSEQ multiplex PCR; TCRdb lists only in-frame clones, some missing. The table has roughly 9,300 clones, roughly 29% seen once; the top ten hold roughly 19%. This clone has a handful of counts. Germline CDR1 reads SGHVT; CDR2 reads SQSDAQ. The CDR3 is 13 amino acids. Trimming stripped 3 bases from V and 6 bases from J, with 11 bases between.

V is TRBV7-4 and J is TRBJ1-1; D not resolved. The clonotype was recovered from a human donor with melanoma. The source material was tumor tissue (inferred from file names), sampled from a patient given nivolumab and ipilimumab in sequence. The chain's CDR3 is CASSFTTGAEAFF. As DNA, the CDR3 is TGTGCCAGCAGCTTTACGACGGGAGCTGAAGCTTTCTTT.